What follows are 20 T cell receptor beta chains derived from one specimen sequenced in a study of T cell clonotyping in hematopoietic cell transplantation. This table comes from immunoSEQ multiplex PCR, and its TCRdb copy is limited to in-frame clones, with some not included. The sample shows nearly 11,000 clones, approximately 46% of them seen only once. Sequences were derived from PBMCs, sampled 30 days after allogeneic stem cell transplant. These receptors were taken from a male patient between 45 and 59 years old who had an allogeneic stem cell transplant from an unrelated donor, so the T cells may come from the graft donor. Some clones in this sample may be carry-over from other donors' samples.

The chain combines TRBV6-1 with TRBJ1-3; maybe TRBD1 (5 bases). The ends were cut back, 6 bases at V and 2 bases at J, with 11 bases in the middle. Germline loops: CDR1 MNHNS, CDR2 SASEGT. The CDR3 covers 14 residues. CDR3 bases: TGTGCCAGCAGCCTCGCGGGGGCTGGAAACACCATATATTTT. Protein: CASSLAGAGNTIYF.

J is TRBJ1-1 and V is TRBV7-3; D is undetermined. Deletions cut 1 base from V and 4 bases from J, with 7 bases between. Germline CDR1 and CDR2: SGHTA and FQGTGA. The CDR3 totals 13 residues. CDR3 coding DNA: TGTGCCAGCAGCTTAAGGAGAGGCACTGAAGCTTTCTTT. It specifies CASSLRRGTEAFF.

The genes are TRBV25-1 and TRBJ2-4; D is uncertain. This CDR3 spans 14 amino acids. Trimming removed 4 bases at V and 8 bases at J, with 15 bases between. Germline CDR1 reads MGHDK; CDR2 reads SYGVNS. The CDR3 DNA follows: TGTGCCAGCAGTGGCCCGGGCCCTGCGGACATTCAGTACTTC. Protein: CASSGPGPADIQYF.

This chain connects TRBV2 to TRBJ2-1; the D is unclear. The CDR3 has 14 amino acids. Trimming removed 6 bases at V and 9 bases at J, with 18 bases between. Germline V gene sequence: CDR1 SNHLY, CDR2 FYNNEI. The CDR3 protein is CASSPLLMTSEQFF. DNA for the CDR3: TGTGCCAGCAGCCCATTACTAATGACGAGTGAGCAGTTCTTC.

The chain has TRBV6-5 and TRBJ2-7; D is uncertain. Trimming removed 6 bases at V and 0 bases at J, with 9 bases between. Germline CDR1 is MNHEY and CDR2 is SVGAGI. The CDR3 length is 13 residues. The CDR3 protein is CASRLRNSYEQYF. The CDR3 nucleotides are TGTGCCAGCAGACTCCGGAACTCCTACGAGCAGTACTTC.

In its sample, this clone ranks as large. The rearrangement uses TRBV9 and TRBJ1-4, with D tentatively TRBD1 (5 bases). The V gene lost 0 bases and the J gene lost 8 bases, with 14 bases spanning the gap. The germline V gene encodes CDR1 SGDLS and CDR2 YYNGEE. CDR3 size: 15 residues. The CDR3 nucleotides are TGTGCCAGCAGCGTAGACGGGGCGCGGAGGGAAAAACTGTTTTTT. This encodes CASSVDGARREKLFF.

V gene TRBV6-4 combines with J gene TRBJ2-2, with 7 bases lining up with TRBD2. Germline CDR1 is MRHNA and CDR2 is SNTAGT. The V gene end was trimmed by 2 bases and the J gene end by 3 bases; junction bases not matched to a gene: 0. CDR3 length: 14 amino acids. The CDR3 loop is CASSDGGDTGELFF. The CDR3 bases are TGTGCCAGCAGTGACGGGGGGGACACCGGGGAGCTGTTTTTT.

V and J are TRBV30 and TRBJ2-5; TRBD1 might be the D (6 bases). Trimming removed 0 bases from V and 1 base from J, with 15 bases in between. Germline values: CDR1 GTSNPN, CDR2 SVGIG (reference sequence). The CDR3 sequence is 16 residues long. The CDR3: CAWSVNRVFVQETQYF. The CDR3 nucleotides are TGTGCCTGGAGTGTGAACAGGGTATTCGTCCAAGAGACCCAGTACTTC.

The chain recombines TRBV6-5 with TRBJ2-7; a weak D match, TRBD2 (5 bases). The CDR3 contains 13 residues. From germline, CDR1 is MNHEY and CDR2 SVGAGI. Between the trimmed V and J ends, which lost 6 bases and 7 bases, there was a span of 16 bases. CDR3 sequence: CASSVGLLGEQYF. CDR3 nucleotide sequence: TGTGCCAGCAGCGTCGGACTCCTGGGAGAGCAGTACTTC.

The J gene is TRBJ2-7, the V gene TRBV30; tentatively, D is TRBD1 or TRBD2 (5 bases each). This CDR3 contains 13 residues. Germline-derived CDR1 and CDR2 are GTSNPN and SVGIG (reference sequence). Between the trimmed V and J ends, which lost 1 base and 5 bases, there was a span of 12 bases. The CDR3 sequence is CAWSAGTTNEQYF. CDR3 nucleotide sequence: TGTGCCTGGAGTGCGGGGACCACCAACGAGCAGTACTTC.

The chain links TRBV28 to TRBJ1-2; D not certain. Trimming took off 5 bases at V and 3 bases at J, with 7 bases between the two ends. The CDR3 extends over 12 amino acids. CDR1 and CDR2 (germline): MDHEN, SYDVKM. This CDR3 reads CASSPPYYGYTF. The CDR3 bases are TGTGCCAGCAGTCCCCCCTACTATGGCTACACCTTC.

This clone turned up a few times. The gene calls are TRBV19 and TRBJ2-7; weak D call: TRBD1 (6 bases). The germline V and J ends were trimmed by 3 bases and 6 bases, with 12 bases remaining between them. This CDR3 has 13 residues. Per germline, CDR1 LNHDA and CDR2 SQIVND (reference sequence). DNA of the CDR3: TGTGCCAGTAGTATCGAAGGGGGTGGCGAGCAGTACTTC. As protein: CASSIEGGGEQYF.

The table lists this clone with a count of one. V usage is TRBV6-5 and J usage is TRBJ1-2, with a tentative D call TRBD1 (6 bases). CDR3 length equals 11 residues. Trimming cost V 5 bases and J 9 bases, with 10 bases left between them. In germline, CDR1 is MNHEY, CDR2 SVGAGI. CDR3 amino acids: CASSGRGSYTF. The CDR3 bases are TGTGCCAGCAGTGGGAGGGGGAGCTACACCTTC.

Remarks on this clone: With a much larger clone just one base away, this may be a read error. The CDR3 coding sequence is TGTGCCTGGAGTGTATCTGACCTAGCCAAAAACATTCAGCACTTC. As protein: CAWSVSDLAKNIQHF. This sequence joins TRBV30 and TRBJ2-4; TRBD2 is a possible D gene (5 bases). Per the germline V gene, CDR1 is GTSNPN and CDR2 is SVGIG (reference sequence). CDR3 length: 15 residues.

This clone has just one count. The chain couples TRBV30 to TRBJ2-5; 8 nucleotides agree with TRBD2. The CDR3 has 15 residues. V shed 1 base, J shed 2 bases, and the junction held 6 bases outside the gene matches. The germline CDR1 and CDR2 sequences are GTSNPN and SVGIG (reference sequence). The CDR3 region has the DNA TGTGCCTGGAGTGGTGTAGGACTAGCACAAGAGACCCAGTACTTC. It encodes CAWSGVGLAQETQYF.

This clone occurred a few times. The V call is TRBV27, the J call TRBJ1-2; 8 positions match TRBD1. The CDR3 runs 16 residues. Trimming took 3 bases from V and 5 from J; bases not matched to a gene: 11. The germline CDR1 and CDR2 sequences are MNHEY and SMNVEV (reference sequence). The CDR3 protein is CASSLTGVSMLYGYTF. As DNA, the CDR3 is TGTGCCAGCAGTTTGACAGGGGTCTCGATGTTGTATGGCTACACCTTC.

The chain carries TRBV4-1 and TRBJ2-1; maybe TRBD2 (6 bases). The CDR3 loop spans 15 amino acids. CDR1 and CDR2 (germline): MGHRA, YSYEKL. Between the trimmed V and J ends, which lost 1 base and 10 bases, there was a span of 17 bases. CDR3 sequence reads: CASSQGGSGMIEQFF. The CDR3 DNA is TGCGCCAGCAGCCAAGGGGGTAGCGGTATGATCGAGCAGTTCTTC.

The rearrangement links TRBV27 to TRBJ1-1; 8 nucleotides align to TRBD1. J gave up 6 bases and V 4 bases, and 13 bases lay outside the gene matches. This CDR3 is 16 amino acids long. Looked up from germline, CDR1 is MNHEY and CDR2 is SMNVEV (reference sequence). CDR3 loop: CASSSAQGAPGAEAFF. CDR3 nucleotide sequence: TGTGCCAGCAGTTCGGCTCAGGGGGCGCCGGGCGCTGAAGCTTTCTTT.

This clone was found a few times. The CDR3 here is CASSFMAGREAFF. The CDR3 coding sequence is TGTGCCAGCAGCTTCATGGCGGGGAGGGAAGCTTTCTTT. The chain carries TRBV7-2 and TRBJ1-1; D call uncertain. Trimming removed 3 bases at V and 8 bases at J, with 13 bases between. CDR3 size: 13 residues. The germline gives CDR1 SGHTA, CDR2 FQGNSA.

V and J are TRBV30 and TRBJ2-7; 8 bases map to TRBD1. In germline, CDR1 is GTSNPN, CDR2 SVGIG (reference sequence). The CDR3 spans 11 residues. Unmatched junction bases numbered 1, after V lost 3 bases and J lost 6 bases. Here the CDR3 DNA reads TGTGCCTGGAGACAGGGGGGCGAGCAGTACTTC. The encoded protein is CAWRQGGEQYF.